Each of the 29 T cell receptor beta chains below was sequenced from the same sample in a study of control samples from healthy donors and cancer patients. Assay: immunoSEQ multiplex PCR; the TCRdb copy retains only in-frame clones and omits some. This sample has about 31,000 clones, with approximately 93% found just once. Sequencing was carried out using blood. The receptors here all came from a man in his 60s in good health.

As for this clone: Germline and junction disagree at one end, which may indicate a read error. The J gene is TRBJ2-3, the V gene TRBV6-5, with 12 bases fitting TRBD2. This CDR3 comprises 15 residues. Germline V gives CDR1 MNHEY, CDR2 SVGAGI. The CDR3 DNA is TGTGCCAGCAGTGACTCTAGCGGGGGGGCTTATACGCAGTATTTT. It encodes CASSDSSGGAYTQYF.

V usage is TRBV28 and J usage is TRBJ2-7; TRBD2 matches 9 bases. The CDR3 spans 15 residues. The trim removed 7 bases at V and 0 bases at J, leaving 7 bases unmatched. Germline V CDR1 and CDR2: MDHEN, SYDVKM. The CDR3 DNA reads TGTGCCAGCAAACCCCCGGGACTAGCCTCCTACGAGCAGTACTTC. It encodes CASKPPGLASYEQYF. Variable domain in full (rest from reference TRBV28 and TRBJ2-7): DVKVTQSSRYLVKRTGEKVFLECVQDMDHENMFWYRQDPGLGLRLIYFSYDVKMKEKGDIPEGYSVSREKKERFSLILESASTNQTSMYLCASKPPGLASYEQYFGPGTRLTVT.

This rearrangement joins TRBV19 to TRBJ1-6; possible D gene TRBD1, 6 bases. CDR1 is LNHDA, CDR2 SQIVND, per germline (reference sequence). V shed 3 bases and J shed 8 bases, with 17 bases lying between them. CDR3 length: 16 amino acids. CDR3 region: CASSIREGVFDSPLHF. The CDR3 coding sequence is TGTGCCAGTAGTATCAGGGAGGGGGTATTCGATTCACCCCTCCACTTT.

The CDR3 spells CASSRQVGTGELFF. The CDR3 DNA reads TGTGCCAGCAGCCGACAGGTGGGCACCGGGGAGCTGTTTTTT. The chain joins TRBV3-1 (or the pseudogene TRBV3-2) to TRBJ2-2, with D perhaps matching TRBD1 (6 bases). This CDR3 has 14 residues. Germline CDR1 reads LGHDT; CDR2 reads YNNKEL (reference sequence). V shed 4 bases and J shed 4 bases, with 10 bases lying between them.

This CDR3 reads CASSSLVGTYDTGELFF. The CDR3 nucleotides read TGCGCCAGCAGTAGCCTGGTGGGCACCTACGACACCGGGGAGCTGTTTTTT. The chain employs TRBV10-1 and TRBJ2-2; no clear D gene. Germline values: CDR1 WNHNN, CDR2 SYGVQD (reference sequence). The ends were cut back, 5 bases at V and 3 bases at J, with 19 bases in the middle. This CDR3 is built from 17 residues.

This clone was counted between two and nine times. The chain carries TRBV3-1 (or the pseudogene TRBV3-2) and TRBJ1-5; D uncertain. The CDR3 length is 14 residues. V was shortened by 1 base and J by 3 bases, with 7 bases between the two germline ends. Looked up from germline, CDR1 is LGHDT and CDR2 is YNNKEL (reference sequence). The CDR3 region is CASSQGGYNQPQHF. The CDR3 nucleotides read TGTGCCAGCAGCCAAGGCGGATACAATCAGCCCCAGCATTTT.

The genes are TRBV6-5 and TRBJ1-1; 9 bases match TRBD1. V was pared by 10 bases and J by 5 bases, with 14 bases of the junction left unmatched. There are 15 residues in the CDR3. CDR1 and CDR2 (germline): MNHEY, SVGAGI. The CDR3 protein is CATWHSGTGRTEAFF. For the CDR3, the DNA is TGTGCCACCTGGCATAGTGGGACAGGGAGAACTGAAGCTTTCTTT.

The V gene is TRBV5-6, the J gene TRBJ1-6; TRBD1 agrees at 7 bases. The CDR3 covers 15 residues. V shed 1 base, J shed 8 bases, and the junction held 6 bases outside the gene matches. Germline V gene data show CDR1 as SGHDT and CDR2 as YYEEEE. The CDR3 loop reads CASSLYDRDDSPLHF. CDR3 in DNA: TGTGCCAGCAGCTTGTACGACAGGGATGATTCACCCCTCCACTTT.

The chain links TRBV6-2 or TRBV6-3 to TRBJ2-5, with no clear D. Between the trimmed V and J ends, which lost 0 bases and 5 bases, there was a span of 10 bases. Germline values: CDR1 MNHEY, CDR2 SVGEGT. This CDR3 has 14 amino acids. CDR3 DNA: TGTGCCAGCAGTTACTCGACCCTCTGGGAGACCCAGTACTTC. Protein product: CASSYSTLWETQYF.

The V call is TRBV6-5, the J call TRBJ1-5, with D perhaps TRBD1 (5 bases). CDR1 MNHEY and CDR2 SVGAGI come from the germline V gene. V was pared by 7 bases and J by 0 bases, with 13 bases between. The CDR3 has 15 residues. The CDR3 nucleotides are TGTGCCAGCACTGCTGAGGGACTTAGCAATCAGCCCCAGCATTTT. It is translated as CASTAEGLSNQPQHF.

The sample holds a few counts of this clone. J is TRBJ1-2 and V is TRBV6-2 or TRBV6-3; D is unresolved. The CDR3 is 16 residues long. Trimming left V 4 bases short and J 8 bases short, with 23 bases between. From germline, CDR1 is MNHEY and CDR2 SVGEGT. The CDR3 sequence: CASSSLTPARAGGYTF. The CDR3 nucleotides are TGTGCCAGCAGTTCTCTGACCCCCGCGAGGGCGGGGGGCTACACCTTC.

CDR3 amino acids: CASSPRGGTGEQYF. DNA of the CDR3: TGTGCCAGCTCACCACGAGGAGGGACGGGCGAGCAGTACTTC. The genes are TRBV18 and TRBJ2-7; a possible D gene is TRBD2 (6 bases). Trimming stripped 1 base from V and 6 bases from J, with 13 bases between. The CDR3 consists of 14 residues. Germline CDR1 KGHSH, CDR2 LQKENI. Full variable domain (remainder filled in from reference TRBV18 and TRBJ2-7): NAGVMQNPRHLVRRRGQEARLRCSPMKGHSHVYWYRQLPEEGLKFMVYLQKENIIDESGMPKERFSAEFPKEGPSILRIQQVVRGDSAAYFCASSPRGGTGEQYFGPGTRLTVT.

This rearrangement joins TRBV7-8 to TRBJ2-1; 13 bases are shared with TRBD2. Germline CDR1 is SGHVS and CDR2 is FQNEAQ. CDR3 length equals 17 residues. V lost 6 bases and J lost 7; bases outside the gene matches: 12. The CDR3 DNA reads TGTGCCAGCAGAAGGACTAGCGGGGGCCTGCCTACTAATGAGCAGTTCTTC. Residues: CASRRTSGGLPTNEQFF. The whole variable domain, remainder taken from reference TRBV7-8 and TRBJ2-1, is GAGVSQSPRYKVAKRGQDVALRCDPISGHVSLFWYQQALGQGPEFLTYFQNEAQLDKSGLPSDRFFAERPEGSVSTLKIQRTQQEDSAVYLCASRRTSGGLPTNEQFFGPGTRLTVL.

The V and J genes are TRBV18 and TRBJ2-2; either TRBD1 or TRBD2 may fit D (5 bases each). Trimming removed 3 bases at V and 4 bases at J, with 6 bases between. Germline V gene data show CDR1 as KGHSH and CDR2 as LQKENI. The CDR3 loop spans 13 amino acids. CDR3 sequence reads: CASSPGVTGELFF. CDR3 coding DNA: TGTGCCAGCTCACCGGGGGTCACCGGGGAGCTGTTTTTT.

V gene TRBV3-1 (or the pseudogene TRBV3-2) combines with J gene TRBJ2-3, with 10 bases aligning to TRBD2. This CDR3 contains 15 residues. V trimming: 0 bases; J trimming: 11 bases; junction bases outside the gene matches: 8. Germline V gene lookup returns CDR1 LGHDT and CDR2 YNNKEL (reference sequence). The CDR3 DNA is TGTGCCAGCAGCCAAGATGGGGGACTAGCGCTCGGGCAGTATTTT. Encoded protein: CASSQDGGLALGQYF.

This chain uses TRBV6-1 with TRBJ2-3, with D perhaps matching TRBD1 or TRBD2 (5 bases each). This CDR3 contains 14 residues. Germline V gene sequence: CDR1 MNHNS, CDR2 SASEGT. The V end was cut by 2 bases, the J end by 1 base, with 7 bases between. CDR3 in amino acids: CASSEQGGTDTQYF. For the CDR3, the DNA is TGTGCCAGCAGTGAACAGGGAGGCACAGATACGCAGTATTTT.

The rearrangement joins TRBV5-1 to TRBJ1-2; D remains ambiguous. This CDR3 is 13 amino acids long. CDR1 SGHRS and CDR2 YFSETQ come from the germline V gene. V was cut by 3 bases and J by 4 bases, with 10 bases left in between. The chain's CDR3 is CASSSMGIYGYTF. CDR3 coding DNA: TGCGCCAGCAGCTCCATGGGGATCTATGGCTACACCTTC.

The chain carries TRBV7-9 and TRBJ2-5; D possibly uses TRBD1 or TRBD2 (5 bases each). This CDR3 is built from 12 residues. V lost 7 bases to trimming and J lost 5 bases, with 11 bases between them. Germline-derived CDR1 and CDR2 are SEHNR and FQNEAQ (reference sequence). This chain's CDR3 is CASTRGVETQYF. Written as DNA, the CDR3 is TGTGCCAGCACCCGAGGGGTGGAGACCCAGTACTTC.

V is TRBV7-3 and J is TRBJ2-3; weak D call: TRBD1 (5 bases). The V end lost 1 base, the J end lost 4 bases, and 15 bases lay between the germline ends. CDR3 length: 16 amino acids. CDR1 is SGHTA and CDR2 is FQGTGA in the germline V gene. The CDR3: CASSLISRVTADTQYF. In nucleotides, the CDR3 is TGTGCCAGCAGCTTAATTAGTCGCGTGACAGCAGATACGCAGTATTTT. Complete variable domain (other parts from reference TRBV7-3 and TRBJ2-3): GAGVSQTPSNKVTEKGKYVELRCDPISGHTALYWYRQSLGQGPEFLIYFQGTGAADDSGLPNDRFFAVRPEGSVSTLKIQRTERGDSAVYLCASSLISRVTADTQYFGPGTRLTVL.

V and J are TRBV10-3 and TRBJ2-1; 10 nucleotides line up with TRBD2. CDR1 and CDR2 from the germline V gene are ENHRY and SYGVKD. CDR3 length: 14 amino acids. Trimming cost V 11 bases and J 0 bases; bases outside gene matches: 4. The CDR3 reads CAGSSGGSYNEQFF. The CDR3, as DNA: TGTGCCGGGTCTAGCGGGGGCTCCTACAATGAGCAGTTCTTC.

The V call is TRBV7-3, the J call TRBJ2-2; D remains unclear. The CDR3 loop spans 12 amino acids. Germline V gene sequence: CDR1 SGHTA, CDR2 FQGTGA. The germline V and J ends were trimmed by 1 base and 6 bases, with 3 bases remaining between them. Here the CDR3 DNA reads TGTGCCAGCAGCTTAAATGCCGGGGAGCTGTTTTTT. Translating gives CASSLNAGELFF.

This clone was counted once. The chain uses TRBV12-2 and TRBJ2-7. TRBV12-2 corresponds to a pseudogene. The CDR3 contains 14 residues. The CDR3 DNA reads TGTGCAAGTCTCGAGCCGCAGTTTGGCGTCGAGCAGTACTTC. It specifies CASLEPQFGVEQYF.

The V call is TRBV18, the J call TRBJ2-7; 8 nucleotides line up with TRBD1. The J segment lost 1 base and the V segment lost 2 bases, leaving 7 bases of the junction unmatched. The CDR3 covers 16 residues. Germline loops: CDR1 KGHSH, CDR2 LQKENI. CDR3 protein: CASSPNGQGGSYEQYF. The CDR3 region has the DNA TGTGCCAGCTCACCAAATGGACAGGGTGGTTCCTACGAGCAGTACTTC.

This clone was detected once. The chain employs TRBV18 and TRBJ2-5, with TRBD1 matching 9 bases. Looked up from germline, CDR1 is KGHSH and CDR2 is LQKENI. V shed 6 bases and J 5 bases; nucleotides not matched to a gene: 4. CDR3 length: 13 amino acids. CDR3 loop: CASSSGTGETQYF. The CDR3, as DNA: TGTGCCAGCTCTTCCGGGACAGGGGAGACCCAGTACTTC.

The V and J genes are TRBV19 and TRBJ1-1; D is perhaps TRBD1 (6 bases). Germline V CDR1 and CDR2: LNHDA, SQIVND (reference sequence). V was pared by 0 bases and J by 6 bases, with 14 bases between. The CDR3 runs 15 residues. CDR3 DNA: TGTGCCAGTAGTATAGAGGGGGGGCTAAGTGCTGAAGCTTTCTTT. Amino acid sequence: CASSIEGGLSAEAFF.

J is TRBJ2-7 and V is TRBV2; D is unclear. CDR3 length: 11 amino acids. Germline V gene sequence: CDR1 SNHLY, CDR2 FYNNEI. The V end was cut by 6 bases, the J end by 1 base, with 4 bases between. The CDR3 here is CASRQSYEQYF. The CDR3 DNA is TGTGCCAGCAGACAGTCCTACGAGCAGTACTTC.

This chain links TRBV18 with TRBJ2-1, with D perhaps TRBD2 (6 bases). The CDR3 has 15 amino acids. Germline-derived CDR1 and CDR2 are KGHSH and LQKENI. V was clipped by 0 bases and J by 7 bases, with 13 bases between them. The CDR3 region is CASSPPLRGRNEQFF. DNA of the CDR3: TGTGCCAGCTCACCACCCCTGCGGGGTCGGAATGAGCAGTTCTTC.

This sequence joins TRBV9 and TRBJ2-7; TRBD2 agrees at 10 bases. J gave up 2 bases and V 4 bases, and 6 bases lay outside the gene matches. Germline CDR1 is SGDLS and CDR2 is YYNGEE. This CDR3 has 15 amino acids. CDR3 protein: CASSSRAGGPYEQYF. The CDR3 DNA reads TGTGCCAGCAGCTCCCGAGCGGGGGGGCCCTACGAGCAGTACTTC.

The J gene is TRBJ2-1, the V gene TRBV4-1; weak D call: TRBD2 (5 bases). This CDR3 region has 15 residues. CDR1 is MGHRA, CDR2 YSYEKL, per germline. The ends were cut back, 1 base at V and 10 bases at J, with 17 bases in the middle. The CDR3 DNA reads as TGCGCCAGCAGCCAAGCTCACCCTCTGGGGAGCGAGCAGTTCTTC. It yields the protein CASSQAHPLGSEQFF.